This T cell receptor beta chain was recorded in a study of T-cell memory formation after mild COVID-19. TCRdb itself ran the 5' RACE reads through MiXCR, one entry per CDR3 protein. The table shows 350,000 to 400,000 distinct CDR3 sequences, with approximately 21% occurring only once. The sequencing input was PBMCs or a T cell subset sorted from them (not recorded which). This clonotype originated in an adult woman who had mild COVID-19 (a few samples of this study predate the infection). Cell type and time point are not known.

Here the CDR3 DNA reads TGTGCCAGCTACTCGAGGAGCTCCTACGAGCAGTACTTC. Amino acid sequence: CASYSRSSYEQYF. The gene calls are TRBV2 and TRBJ2-7; D not certain. Looked up from germline, CDR1 is SNHLY and CDR2 is FYNNEI. This CDR3 is 13 amino acids long. V was shortened by 8 bases and J by 0 bases, with 11 bases between the two germline ends.